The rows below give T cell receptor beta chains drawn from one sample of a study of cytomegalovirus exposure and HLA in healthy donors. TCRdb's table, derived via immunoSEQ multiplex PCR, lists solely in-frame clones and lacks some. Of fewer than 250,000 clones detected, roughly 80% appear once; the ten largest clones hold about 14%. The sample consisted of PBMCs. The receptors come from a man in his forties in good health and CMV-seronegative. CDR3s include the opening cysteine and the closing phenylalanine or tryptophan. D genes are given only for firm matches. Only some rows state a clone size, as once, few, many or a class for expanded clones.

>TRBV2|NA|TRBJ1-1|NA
CASTQVKEGTEAFF
TGTGCCAGCACCCAAGTAAAGGAGGGCACTGAAGCTTTCTTT
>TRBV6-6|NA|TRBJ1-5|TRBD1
CASSYSVGQGDQPQHF
TGTGCCAGCAGTTACTCGGTGGGACAGGGTGATCAGCCCCAGCATTTT
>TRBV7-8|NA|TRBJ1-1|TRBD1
CASSLAGTVGRVAAFF
TGTGCCAGCAGCTTAGCAGGGACAGTGGGACGGGTCGCGGCTTTCTTT
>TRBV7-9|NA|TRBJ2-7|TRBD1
CASSLGDRGRYEQYF
TGTGCCAGCAGCTTAGGGGACAGGGGTCGGTACGAGCAGTACTTC
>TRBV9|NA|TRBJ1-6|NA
CASSVGGDNSPLHF
TGTGCCAGCAGCGTAGGCGGGGATAATTCACCCCTCCACTTT
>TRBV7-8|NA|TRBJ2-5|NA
CASSLYRDEETQYF
TGTGCCAGCAGCTTATACAGGGATGAAGAGACCCAGTACTTC
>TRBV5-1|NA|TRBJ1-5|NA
CASSSGTDSNQPQHF
TGCGCCAGCAGCAGCGGGACGGATAGCAATCAGCCCCAGCATTTT
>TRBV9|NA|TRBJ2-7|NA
CASSPGTSSTEQYF
TGTGCCAGCAGCCCAGGGACTTCATCTACGGAGCAGTACTTC
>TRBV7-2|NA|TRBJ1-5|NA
CASSTWGDQPQHF
TGTGCCAGCAGCACTTGGGGGGATCAGCCCCAGCATTTT
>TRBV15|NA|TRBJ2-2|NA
CATSRDYGVGLSGELFF
TGTGCCACCAGCAGAGATTACGGGGTAGGGTTGTCCGGGGAGCTGTTTTTT
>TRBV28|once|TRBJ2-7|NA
CASSFKGMGITPWSYEQYF
TGTGCCAGCAGTTTCAAGGGGATGGGTATAACTCCCTGGTCCTACGAGCAGTACTTC
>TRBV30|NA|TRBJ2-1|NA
CAWSAIITGTWMDEQFF
TGTGCCTGGAGTGCTATCATCACCGGGACTTGGATGGATGAGCAGTTCTTC
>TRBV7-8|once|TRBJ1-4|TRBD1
CASSLLEQGAGEKLFF
TGTGCCAGCAGCTTACTAGAACAGGGGGCGGGGGAAAAACTGTTTTTT
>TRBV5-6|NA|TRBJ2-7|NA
CASSFRTTLDYEQYF
TGTGCCAGCAGCTTTCGGACAACCCTTGACTACGAGCAGTACTTC
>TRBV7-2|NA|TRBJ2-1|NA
CASSLVRGTFNEQFF
TGTGCCAGCAGCTTAGTAAGAGGTACTTTCAATGAGCAGTTCTTC
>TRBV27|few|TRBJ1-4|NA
CASSSGQRGEKLFF
TGTGCCAGCAGTTCCGGACAGAGAGGGGAAAAACTGTTTTTT
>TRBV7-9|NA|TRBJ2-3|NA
CASSPLRGAPTDTQYF
TGTGCCAGCAGCCCCCTCCGGGGGGCACCCACAGATACGCAGTATTTT
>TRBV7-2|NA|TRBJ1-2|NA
CASSQDRHYGYTF
TGTGCCAGCAGCCAAGACAGACACTATGGCTACACCTTC
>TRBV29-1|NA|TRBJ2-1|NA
CSVQGYAGVISNEQFF
TGCAGCGTTCAGGGGTATGCGGGAGTGATATCCAATGAGCAGTTCTTC
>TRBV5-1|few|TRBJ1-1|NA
CASSSQMNTEAFF
TGCGCCAGCAGCTCTCAGATGAACACTGAAGCTTTCTTT
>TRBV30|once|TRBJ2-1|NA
CAWTGVETNNEQFF
TGTGCCTGGACGGGGGTCGAGACAAACAATGAGCAGTTCTTC
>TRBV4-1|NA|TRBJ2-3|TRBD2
CASSQRFLAGAAPTDTQYF
TGCGCCAGCAGCCAAAGATTTTTAGCGGGGGCCGCCCCCACAGATACGCAGTATTTT
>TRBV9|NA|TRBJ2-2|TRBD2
CASTLAGGHTGELFF
TGTGCCAGCACTCTAGCGGGAGGCCACACCGGGGAGCTGTTTTTT
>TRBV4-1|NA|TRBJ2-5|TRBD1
CASSQDDEGAETQYF
TGCGCCAGCAGCCAAGATGACGAGGGGGCGGAGACCCAGTACTTC
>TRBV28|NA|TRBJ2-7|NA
CASSLVLSSVRRWTNSYEQYF
TGTGCCAGCAGTTTGGTATTGTCGTCGGTTCGACGATGGACTAACTCCTACGAGCAGTACTTC
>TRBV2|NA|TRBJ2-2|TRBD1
CASRPGTGHTGELFF
TGTGCCAGCAGACCTGGGACAGGCCACACCGGGGAGCTGTTTTTT
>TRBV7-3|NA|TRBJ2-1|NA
CASSLTASYNEQFF
TGTGCCAGCAGCTTAACGGCATCCTACAATGAGCAGTTCTTC
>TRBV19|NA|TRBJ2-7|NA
CASHREGSYEQYF
TGTGCCAGCCACCGGGAAGGTTCCTACGAGCAGTACTTC
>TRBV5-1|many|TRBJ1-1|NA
CASSFAGAEAFF
TGCGCCAGCAGCTTCGCAGGGGCTGAAGCTTTCTTT
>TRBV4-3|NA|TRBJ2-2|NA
CASSQGPGAGELFF
TGCGCCAGCAGCCAAGGCCCGGGGGCCGGGGAGCTGTTTTTT
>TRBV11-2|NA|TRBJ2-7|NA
CASSPLREQYF
TGTGCCAGCAGCCCCCTCCGCGAGCAGTACTTC
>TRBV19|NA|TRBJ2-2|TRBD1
CASTGQGSTGELFF
TGTGCCAGTACGGGACAGGGCAGCACCGGGGAGCTGTTTTTT
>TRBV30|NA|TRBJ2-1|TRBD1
CAWGAQPGQGSYNEQFF
TGTGCCTGGGGTGCCCAACCGGGACAGGGCTCCTACAATGAGCAGTTCTTC
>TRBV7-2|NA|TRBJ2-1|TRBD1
CASSDTRGSYNEQFF
TGTGCCAGCAGCGACACCAGGGGGAGTTACAATGAGCAGTTCTTC
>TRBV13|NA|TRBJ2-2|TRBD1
CASSLWDRSNPANTGELFF
TGTGCCAGCAGCTTATGGGACAGATCGAATCCCGCGAACACCGGGGAGCTGTTTTTT
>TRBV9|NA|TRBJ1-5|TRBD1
CASSEATGVGQPQHF
TGTGCCAGCAGCGAAGCGACAGGGGTCGGTCAGCCCCAGCATTTT
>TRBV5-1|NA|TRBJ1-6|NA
CASSLKNNSPLHF
TGCGCCAGCAGCCTAAAAAATAATTCACCCCTCCACTTT
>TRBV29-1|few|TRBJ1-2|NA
CSVQDYGYTF
TGCAGCGTTCAGGATTATGGCTACACCTTC
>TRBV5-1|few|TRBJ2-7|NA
CASSLGQQYEQYF
TGCGCCAGCAGCTTGGGACAACAGTACGAGCAGTACTTC
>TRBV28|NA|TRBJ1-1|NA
CASSFTQGINTEAFF
TGTGCCAGCAGTTTCACACAGGGCATCAACACTGAAGCTTTCTTT
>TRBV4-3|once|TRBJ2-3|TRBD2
CASSQDPTSGGTTDTQYF
TGCGCCAGCAGCCAAGATCCCACTAGCGGGGGGACCACAGATACGCAGTATTTT
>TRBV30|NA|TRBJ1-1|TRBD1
CAASTGNPEAFF
TGTGCTGCATCGACAGGGAATCCTGAAGCTTTCTTT
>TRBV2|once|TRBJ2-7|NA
CASRDSPSYEQYF
TGTGCCAGCAGGGACAGCCCTTCCTACGAGCAGTACTTC
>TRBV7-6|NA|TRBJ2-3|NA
CASADTHTDTQYF
TGTGCCAGCGCGGACACCCACACAGATACGCAGTATTTT
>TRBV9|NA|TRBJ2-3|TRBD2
CASSLEREGRTQYF
TGTGCCAGCAGCCTCGAGCGGGAGGGCCGTACGCAGTATTTT
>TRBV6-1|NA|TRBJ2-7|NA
CASQDSLYEQYF
TGTGCCAGTCAGGACAGCCTATACGAGCAGTACTTC
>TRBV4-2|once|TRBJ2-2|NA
CASSPNTGLVFF
TGTGCCAGCAGCCCTAATACAGGGTTGGTGTTTTTT
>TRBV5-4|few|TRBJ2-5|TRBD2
CASSLRAGVGKETQYF
TGTGCCAGCAGCTTGAGGGCGGGAGTGGGTAAAGAGACCCAGTACTTC
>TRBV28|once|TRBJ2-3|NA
CASSLQGTDTQYF
TGTGCCAGCAGTTTACAGGGCACAGATACGCAGTATTTT
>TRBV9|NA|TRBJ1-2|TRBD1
CASSVDGTGGIYGYTF
TGTGCCAGCAGCGTAGACGGGACAGGGGGCATCTATGGCTACACCTTC
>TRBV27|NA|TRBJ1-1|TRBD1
CASSLSGTGEAKAFF
TGTGCCAGCAGTTTATCAGGGACAGGGGAGGCCAAAGCTTTCTTT
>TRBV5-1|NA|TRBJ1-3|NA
CASSFSATGNTIYF
TGCGCCAGCAGCTTCTCAGCGACTGGAAACACCATATATTTT
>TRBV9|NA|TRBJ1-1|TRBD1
CASSPGTDYTEAFF
TGTGCCAGCAGCCCCGGGACAGACTACACTGAAGCTTTCTTT